One and the same sample provided the 8 T cell receptor beta chains below, sequenced in a study of blood T cell repertoires in COVID-19. The repertoire was sequenced with immunoSEQ multiplex PCR; TCRdb's copy has only in-frame clones and lacks some. The sample includes some 330,000 clones, nearly 90% of them seen just once. The sequenced sample was peripheral blood. The origin of the receptors is a woman aged 30 to 39 with COVID-19, enrolled during active disease.

The rearrangement joins TRBV19 to TRBJ1-2, with D perhaps TRBD1 (5 bases). The CDR3 extends over 13 amino acids. Germline CDR1 LNHDA, CDR2 SQIVND (reference sequence). Trimming stripped 5 bases from V and 4 bases from J, with 11 bases between. The CDR3 reads CASSYRTIYGYTF. The CDR3 bases are TGTGCCAGTAGTTACAGGACAATCTATGGCTACACCTTC.

This chain uses TRBV30 with TRBJ2-7, with 7 bases fitting TRBD1. The CDR3 extends over 15 amino acids. CDR1 and CDR2 from the germline V gene are GTSNPN and SVGIG (reference sequence). Trimming removed 0 bases from V and 0 bases from J; junction bases left unmatched: 5. As DNA, the CDR3 is TGTGCCTGGAGTGTAAGGGGGCTGAGCTCCTACGAGCAGTACTTC. Its translation: CAWSVRGLSSYEQYF.

CDR3 in DNA: TGTGCCAGCAGCCGACAGGGGGTATCGAAGTACTTC. Translating it yields CASSRQGVSKYF. V gene TRBV7-9 combines with J gene TRBJ2-7, with TRBD1 matching 9 bases. Germline V gives CDR1 SEHNR, CDR2 FQNEAQ (reference sequence). This CDR3 is built from 12 residues. With 5 bases clipped from V and 11 bases from J, the junction kept 7 bases outside the gene matches. Full variable domain (outside the CDR3, taken from reference TRBV7-9 and TRBJ2-7): DTGVSQNPRHKITKRGQNVTFRCDPISEHNRLYWYRQTLGQGPEFLTYFQNEAQLEKSRLLSDRFSAERPKGSFSTLEIQRTEQGDSAMYLCASSRQGVSKYFGPGTRLTVT.

The V call is TRBV9, the J call TRBJ1-2; 7 bases match TRBD1. In germline, CDR1 is SGDLS, CDR2 YYNGEE. This CDR3 comprises 14 residues. After removal of 2 bases from V and 4 bases from J, the junction contained 5 bases not matched to a gene. The CDR3 DNA follows: TGTGCCAGCAGCGTCACCGGGACAGCCTATGGCTACACCTTC. Translating gives CASSVTGTAYGYTF.

CDR3 sequence reads: CASSEGHLPEAFF. The CDR3 nucleotides are TGTGCCAGCAGTGAAGGACACCTCCCTGAAGCTTTCTTT. The V call is TRBV25-1, the J call TRBJ1-1; TRBD1 is a possible D gene (5 bases). This CDR3 spans 13 amino acids. Germline assignment: CDR1 MGHDK and CDR2 SYGVNS. The V end lost 2 bases, the J end lost 6 bases, and 10 bases lay between the germline ends.

V is TRBV27 and J is TRBJ2-5, with TRBD1 as a possible D gene (6 bases). Per the germline V gene, CDR1 is MNHEY and CDR2 is SMNVEV (reference sequence). CDR3 length: 12 residues. Trimming stripped 2 bases from V and 5 bases from J, with 6 bases between. CDR3 DNA sequence: TGTGCCAGCAGTTTACAGGGGGAGACCCAGTACTTC. This codes for CASSLQGETQYF.

The rearrangement joins TRBV6-2 or TRBV6-3 to TRBJ2-1, with TRBD2 matching over 8 bases. The germline gives CDR1 MNHEY, CDR2 SVGEGT. V lost 6 bases to trimming and J lost 11 bases; unmatched junction nucleotides: 15. The CDR3 extends over 15 amino acids. CDR3 sequence reads: CASSPDGGGPRKQFF. CDR3 in DNA: TGTGCCAGCAGCCCCGATGGCGGGGGGCCCCGTAAGCAGTTCTTC.

The V and J genes are TRBV6-6 and TRBJ1-2; 9 bases line up with TRBD1. From germline, CDR1 is MNHNY and CDR2 SVGAGI (reference sequence). The V and J ends lost 3 bases and 4 bases, in that order; junction bases with no gene match: 9. CDR3 length: 16 residues. As DNA, the CDR3 is TGTGCCAGCAGTTATAAACAGGGGGCCGCGGTCTATGGCTACACCTTC. This translates into CASSYKQGAAVYGYTF.